The 29 T cell receptor beta chains listed next were all sequenced from one sample in a study of cytomegalovirus exposure and HLA in healthy donors. Researchers ran the PCR with 60 Vbeta and 13 Jbeta primers. The data were produced by immunoSEQ multiplex PCR, yet TCRdb's version contains in-frame clones alone and is incomplete. In the table there are approximately 200,000 clones, 85% of which are singletons. The sample comprised PBMCs. The receptors stem from a woman aged 45-65 years in good health and CMV-seronegative.

V gene TRBV28 combines with J gene TRBJ1-2; D is unresolved. There are 12 residues in the CDR3. The germline V and J ends were trimmed by 2 bases and 7 bases, with 8 bases remaining between them. The germline CDR1 and CDR2 sequences are MDHEN and SYDVKM. The CDR3 DNA reads as TGTGCCAGCAGTTTAGGTCGGAGTGGCTACACCTTC. This encodes CASSLGRSGYTF.

V usage is TRBV6-4 and J usage is TRBJ2-6; TRBD1 matches 9 bases. Germline values: CDR1 MRHNA, CDR2 SNTAGT. This CDR3 is 17 amino acids long. Trimming removed 10 bases from V and 1 base from J; junction bases left unmatched: 11. CDR3 bases: TGTGCCACGCGGACAGGGGTCTTTTTTTCTGGGGCCAACGTCCTGACTTTC. Translating it yields CATRTGVFFSGANVLTF.

This rearrangement joins TRBV28 to TRBJ2-7; 8 bases are shared with TRBD1. This CDR3 is 13 amino acids long. CDR1 MDHEN and CDR2 SYDVKM come from the germline V gene. Germline trimming cut 7 bases from V and 5 bases from J; bases unmatched to any gene: 7. In nucleotides, the CDR3 is TGTGCCAGCAATCCCCAGGGGGCGAACGAGCAGTACTTC. Its protein product is CASNPQGANEQYF. The full variable domain, its missing parts supplied by reference TRBV28 and TRBJ2-7, is DVKVTQSSRYLVKRTGEKVFLECVQDMDHENMFWYRQDPGLGLRLIYFSYDVKMKEKGDIPEGYSVSREKKERFSLILESASTNQTSMYLCASNPQGANEQYFGPGTRLTVT.

The chain uses TRBV5-1 and TRBJ1-1, with 7 positions matching TRBD1. Looked up from germline, CDR1 is SGHRS and CDR2 is YFSETQ. V was clipped by 3 bases and J by 0 bases; unmatched bases: 8. The CDR3 loop spans 16 amino acids. CDR3 coding DNA: TGCGCCAGCAGCTCGAACGCAGGGGGTATGAACACTGAAGCTTTCTTT. This encodes CASSSNAGGMNTEAFF.

This chain links TRBV19 with TRBJ1-2, with 11 bases identical to TRBD1. Trimming removed 5 bases from V and 8 bases from J; junction bases left unmatched: 7. In germline, CDR1 is LNHDA, CDR2 SQIVND (reference sequence). CDR3 length equals 14 residues. The CDR3 is CASSVDRGQGGYTF. In DNA, the CDR3 is TGTGCCAGTAGTGTGGACAGGGGGCAAGGAGGCTACACCTTC.

The gene calls are TRBV29-1 and TRBJ2-5; TRBD2 might be the D (5 bases). The V gene's germline CDR1 is SQVTM and CDR2 ANQGSEA. V shed 2 bases and J shed 2 bases, with 6 bases lying between them. The CDR3 has 12 residues. The CDR3 reads CSVERGQETQYF. The CDR3 region has the DNA TGCAGCGTTGAAAGAGGGCAAGAGACCCAGTACTTC.

The V gene is TRBV27, the J gene TRBJ1-5; no firm D call. With 4 bases removed from V and 4 bases from J, the gap between germline ends came to 14 bases. CDR1 and CDR2 from the germline V gene are MNHEY and SMNVEV (reference sequence). The CDR3 runs to 15 residues. Here the CDR3 reads CASSSTGFNNQPQHF. The CDR3 DNA reads TGTGCCAGCAGTTCGACGGGGTTTAATAATCAGCCCCAGCATTTT.

This chain connects TRBV30 to TRBJ2-6; unclear D gene. The CDR3 is made up of 15 amino acids. CDR1 GTSNPN and CDR2 SVGIG come from the germline V gene (reference sequence). Trimming pared 0 bases from V and 0 bases from J, leaving 6 bases between. Here the CDR3 reads CAWSVQRSGANVLTF. DNA of the CDR3: TGTGCCTGGAGTGTACAACGCTCTGGGGCCAACGTCCTGACTTTC.

This chain uses TRBV30 with TRBJ1-3; D call uncertain. The V gene lost 2 bases and the J gene lost 0 bases, with 20 bases spanning the gap. The CDR3 has 18 residues. Germline CDR1 GTSNPN, CDR2 SVGIG (reference sequence). The CDR3 region is CAWSFGTRGRSSGNTIYF. The CDR3 DNA reads TGTGCCTGGAGTTTCGGTACCCGAGGCAGATCCTCTGGAAACACCATATATTTT.

The chain couples TRBV9 to TRBJ2-6, with 7 bases lining up with TRBD1. This CDR3 has 17 residues. After removal of 7 bases from V and 0 bases from J, the junction contained 10 bases not matched to a gene. Germline CDR1 SGDLS, CDR2 YYNGEE. CDR3 nucleotide sequence: TGTGCCAGCTGCAGACAGGGCCCATTCTCTGGGGCCAACGTCCTGACTTTC. Its protein is CASCRQGPFSGANVLTF.

The rearrangement links TRBV7-2 to TRBJ2-5, with TRBD2 matching over 7 bases. The DNA end is a closer match to TRBJ2-7, so the J assignment may be wrong. The germline gives CDR1 SGHTA, CDR2 FQGNSA. The CDR3 totals 16 residues. The CDR3 spells CASSLRGSGYSYEQYF. CDR3 sequence (DNA): TGTGCCAGCAGCTTAAGAGGTAGCGGGTACTCCTACGAGCAGTACTTC.

CDR3 protein: CASMGQGTDTQYF. DNA of the CDR3: TGTGCCAGCATGGGACAGGGAACAGATACGCAGTATTTT. This sequence joins TRBV28 and TRBJ2-3; TRBD1 aligns across 9 bases. The CDR3 sequence is 13 residues long. CDR1 is MDHEN, CDR2 SYDVKM, per germline. Trimming cost V 7 bases and J 3 bases; bases outside gene matches: 2.

This clone was seen once. As DNA, the CDR3 is TGTGCCAGCAGTTCATCGCCAACTAGCGGGAGGGTCCTAGGGGAGACCCAGTACTTC. The encoded protein is CASSSSPTSGRVLGETQYF. V usage is TRBV28 and J usage is TRBJ2-5; 13 bases map to TRBD2. CDR1 is MDHEN, CDR2 SYDVKM, per germline. This CDR3 has 19 amino acids. The junction had 16 bases not matched to a gene; V was cut back by 4 bases and J by 5 bases. Full variable domain (remainder filled in from reference TRBV28 and TRBJ2-5): DVKVTQSSRYLVKRTGEKVFLECVQDMDHENMFWYRQDPGLGLRLIYFSYDVKMKEKGDIPEGYSVSREKKERFSLILESASTNQTSMYLCASSSSPTSGRVLGETQYFGPGTRLLVL.

This chain links TRBV27 with TRBJ2-1; TRBD1 matches 10 bases. V lost 8 bases, J lost 3 bases, and 16 bases stayed unmatched. The germline V gene has CDR1 MNHEY and CDR2 SMNVEV (reference sequence). The CDR3 consists of 18 residues. The CDR3 sequence: CASSYLNPGQGIYNEQFF. The CDR3 bases are TGTGCCAGCTCCTACCTTAACCCGGGACAGGGGATCTACAATGAGCAGTTCTTC.

The rearrangement links TRBV7-9 to TRBJ2-3, with D possibly being TRBD2 (7 bases). The germline V and J ends were trimmed by 7 bases and 4 bases, with 18 bases remaining between them. The CDR3 covers 15 residues. The germline V gene has CDR1 SEHNR and CDR2 FQNEAQ (reference sequence). CDR3 in DNA: TGTGCCAGCATTCAAAGGGGGGGAGCGCCAGATACGCAGTATTTT. Translation gives CASIQRGGAPDTQYF.

This sequence joins TRBV19 and TRBJ2-3; 7 positions match TRBD2. Germline CDR1 and CDR2: LNHDA and SQIVND (reference sequence). With V trimmed by 7 bases and J by 3 bases, 16 bases remained unmatched. The CDR3 covers 17 residues. The CDR3 protein is CASTPIKGGPATDTQYF. The CDR3 DNA follows: TGTGCCAGTACCCCGATAAAGGGAGGGCCGGCGACAGATACGCAGTATTTT.

The chain uses TRBV30 and TRBJ2-7; 8 nucleotides line up with TRBD2. The germline V gene has CDR1 GTSNPN and CDR2 SVGIG (reference sequence). The CDR3 is made up of 14 amino acids. After removal of 1 base from V and 7 bases from J, the junction contained 9 bases not matched to a gene. The CDR3, as DNA: TGTGCCTGGAGTGGACGCGGACTAGCCAGGGAGCAGTACTTC. It specifies CAWSGRGLAREQYF.

The chain combines TRBV9 with TRBJ2-7; D is possibly TRBD1 (5 bases). The V end was cut by 0 bases, the J end by 2 bases, with 9 bases between. CDR3 size: 14 residues. The V gene's germline CDR1 is SGDLS and CDR2 YYNGEE. The CDR3 nucleotides read TGTGCCAGCAGCGTAGCGCCAGGGCCCTACGAGCAGTACTTC. This gives the protein CASSVAPGPYEQYF. Drawing the rest from reference TRBV9 and TRBJ2-7, the complete variable domain is DSGVTQTPKHLITATGQRVTLRCSPRSGDLSVYWYQQSLDQGLQFLIQYYNGEERAKGNILERFSAQQFPDLHSELNLSSLELGDSALYFCASSVAPGPYEQYFGPGTRLTVT.

This chain uses TRBV10-3 with TRBJ2-1; no clear D gene. With 2 bases removed from V and 0 bases from J, the gap between germline ends came to 8 bases. The germline V gene has CDR1 ENHRY and CDR2 SYGVKD. The CDR3 contains 15 residues. CDR3 bases: TGTGCCATCAGTGAGCTGCCCAGCTCCTACAATGAGCAGTTCTTC. Translated: CAISELPSSYNEQFF.

This sequence joins TRBV9 and TRBJ2-5; 10 bases agree with TRBD1. Near its end, the DNA agrees better with TRBJ2-7, so the J call may be wrong. Germline V gene data show CDR1 as SGDLS and CDR2 as YYNGEE. CDR3 size: 14 residues. CDR3 sequence reads: CASSVGDRGLEQYF. The CDR3 coding sequence is TGTGCCAGCAGCGTAGGGGACAGGGGCCTCGAGCAGTACTTC.

This chain uses TRBV5-1 with TRBJ2-3; a weak D match, TRBD1 (6 bases). The CDR3 consists of 13 residues. The V gene's germline CDR1 is SGHRS and CDR2 YFSETQ. Trimming stripped 4 bases from V and 2 bases from J, with 8 bases between. CDR3 loop: CASSRQDTDTQYF. For the CDR3, the DNA is TGCGCCAGCAGCCGACAGGACACAGATACGCAGTATTTT.

In its sample, this clone was seen once. This chain links TRBV30 with TRBJ1-2, with 8 nucleotides matching TRBD1. The ends lost 2 bases at V and 4 bases at J; junction bases unmatched: 9. The CDR3 covers 15 residues. Germline-derived CDR1 and CDR2 are GTSNPN and SVGIG (reference sequence). CDR3: CAWSSDRVGSYGYTF. The DNA of the CDR3 is TGTGCCTGGAGTTCGGACAGGGTGGGTTCCTATGGCTACACCTTC.

The chain couples TRBV27 to TRBJ2-7; 9 positions match TRBD1. This CDR3 comprises 13 residues. CDR1 MNHEY and CDR2 SMNVEV come from the germline V gene (reference sequence). Trimming took 5 bases from V and 4 from J; bases not matched to a gene: 3. CDR3 protein: CASSLGTGYEQYF. In DNA, the CDR3 is TGTGCCAGCAGTCTCGGGACAGGGTACGAGCAGTACTTC.

The rearrangement joins TRBV6-1 to TRBJ2-7; the match to TRBD1 covers 9 bases. The CDR3 is 15 residues long. Germline CDR1 and CDR2: MNHNS and SASEGT. The trim removed 6 bases at V and 4 bases at J, leaving 10 bases unmatched. The CDR3 sequence: CASRVGTGTPYEQYF. The CDR3 bases are TGTGCCAGCAGAGTTGGGACAGGGACCCCTTACGAGCAGTACTTC.

The genes are TRBV6-1 and TRBJ2-1; no definite D call. Trimming cost V 1 base and J 10 bases, with 8 bases left between them. The CDR3 sequence is 12 residues long. Germline-derived CDR1 and CDR2 are MNHNS and SASEGT. The CDR3 DNA sequence: TGTGCCAGCAGTGAAGGCCACCGGGAGCAGTTCTTC. This gives the protein CASSEGHREQFF.

The chain couples TRBV28 to TRBJ2-5, with 11 nucleotides matching TRBD2. Germline CDR1 MDHEN, CDR2 SYDVKM. This CDR3 has 15 amino acids. V trimming: 9 bases; J trimming: 0 bases; junction bases outside the gene matches: 6. The CDR3 nucleotides read TGTGCCAGTATGGGACTAGCGGTCTACCAAGAGACCCAGTACTTC. Translation gives CASMGLAVYQETQYF.

The V call is TRBV5-5, the J call TRBJ2-7; 7 bases agree with TRBD1. Germline trimming cut 3 bases from V and 3 bases from J; bases unmatched to any gene: 6. The length of the CDR3 is 14 residues. Germline-derived CDR1 and CDR2 are SGHKS and YYEKEE (reference sequence). This CDR3 reads CASSSRAGGYEQYF. The CDR3 bases are TGTGCCAGCAGCTCACGTGCAGGGGGCTACGAGCAGTACTTC.

This chain uses TRBV11-2 with TRBJ1-2, with D unclear. Between the trimmed V and J ends, which lost 6 bases and 7 bases, there was a span of 15 bases. The CDR3 covers 13 residues. Germline CDR1 reads SGHAT; CDR2 reads FQNNGV. CDR3 DNA sequence: TGTGCCAGCAGTTCATATGAGGGAGGTGGCTACACCTTC. This translates into CASSSYEGGGYTF. Full variable domain (missing parts from reference TRBV11-2 and TRBJ1-2): EAGVAQSPRYKIIEKRQSVAFWCNPISGHATLYWYQQILGQGPKLLIQFQNNGVVDDSQLPKDRFSAERLKGVDSTLKIQPAKLEDSAVYLCASSSYEGGGYTFGSGTRLTVV.

This sequence joins TRBV11-2 and TRBJ2-5; 11 positions agree with TRBD2. The CDR3 has 15 amino acids. V lost 5 bases to trimming and J lost 5 bases; unmatched junction nucleotides: 7. Per germline, CDR1 SGHAT and CDR2 FQNNGV. The CDR3 sequence: CASSVAGGPLETQYF. The CDR3 DNA follows: TGTGCCAGCAGCGTAGCGGGAGGGCCGTTGGAGACCCAGTACTTC.